A selection of T cell receptor beta chains follows, all from one sample in a study of OX40 agonist ivuxolimab in advanced cancers. Sequencing used immunoSEQ multiplex PCR; TCRdb keeps in-frame clones, though not all of them. This sample has roughly 35,000 clones, with roughly nine tenths found just once. The specimen comprised CD4+ or CD8+ T cells sorted from blood, sampled in a trial of the OX40 agonist ivuxolimab. These receptors originate from an adult with an advanced solid tumor such as melanoma, head and neck, liver or kidney cancer. CDR3s include the opening cysteine and the closing phenylalanine or tryptophan. Fields, in order: V gene, J gene, D gene, clone size, CDR3 DNA, CDR3 protein. D genes are given only for firm matches. Size values are once, few and many counts, or a class for expanded clones, and some rows have none.

>TRBV6-1|TRBJ2-7|.|once
TGTGCCAGCAGAAGCCAACCTAACAGCTACGAGCAGTACTTC
CASRSQPNSYEQYF
>TRBV30|TRBJ1-2|.|.
TGTGCCTGGAGCCGGGGAGGAGGTGGCTACACCTTC
CAWSRGGGGYTF
>TRBV29-1|TRBJ1-1|.|.
TGCAGCGCCTATGGTGGGGACTGGATGCACACTGAAGCTTTCTTT
CSAYGGDWMHTEAFF
>TRBV6-5|TRBJ2-2|.|.
TGTGCCAGCAGTCTAGGACTCCTAGGGGCCGGGGAGCTGTTTTTT
CASSLGLLGAGELFF
>TRBV6-5|TRBJ2-7|.|.
TGTGCCAGCAGTTACTCCAGGGCAGGGACGCACGAGCAGTACTTC
CASSYSRAGTHEQYF
>TRBV7-8|TRBJ2-5|TRBD2|.
TGTGCCAGCAGCTGGGACTTAGCGGGGGGATATCAAGAGACCCAGTACTTC
CASSWDLAGGYQETQYF
>TRBV4-1|TRBJ2-7|.|.
TGCGCCAGCAGCCAACCCGGGGGCTACGAGCAGTACTTC
CASSQPGGYEQYF
>TRBV2|TRBJ2-2|TRBD2|.
TGTGCCAGCAGTCCTCGGGGACTAGCGGGAGGGCCCTACACCGGGGAGCTGTTTTTT
CASSPRGLAGGPYTGELFF
>TRBV6-5|TRBJ1-1|.|few
TGTGCCAGCAGTTACTCGATGCGGAATGAAGCTTTCTTT
CASSYSMRNEAFF
>TRBV5-4|TRBJ2-2|TRBD2|.
TGTGCCAGCAGCTTGGCCGGGCTAGCGGGATCCGGGGAGCTGTTTTTT
CASSLAGLAGSGELFF
>TRBV27|TRBJ2-2|.|.
TGTGCCAGCACCCTGGAGGCCAGAAGGCGAGCTAAACCGTACACCGGGGAGCTGTTTTTT
CASTLEARRRAKPYTGELFF
>TRBV18|TRBJ2-3|TRBD2|.
TGTGCCAGCTCACCACCTCGGCGGGGGGGAGAAGATACGCAGTATTTT
CASSPPRRGGEDTQYF
>TRBV7-2|TRBJ2-7|.|.
TGTGCCAGCAGCTTAGAGGGTGGGACCCTCTACGAGCAGTACTTC
CASSLEGGTLYEQYF
>TRBV6-1|TRBJ2-5|.|few
TGTGCCAGCAGTGAACAGGCCGTGGGGACCCAGTACTTC
CASSEQAVGTQYF
>TRBV7-3|TRBJ2-1|TRBD2|once
TGTGCCAGCAGCCGAGGGACTAGCGGGAGCAATGAGCAGTTCTTC
CASSRGTSGSNEQFF
>TRBV28|TRBJ1-2|.|.
TGTGCCAGCAGTTTTCTCAGTAATACCTATGGCTACACCTTC
CASSFLSNTYGYTF
>TRBV7-2|TRBJ2-7|.|once
TGTGCCAGCAGCTCCTGGGGGGACCGGGAGCAGTACTTC
CASSSWGDREQYF
>TRBV10-2|TRBJ1-1|.|.
TGCGCCAGCAGTGAACAGGGGAACACTGAAGCTTTCTTT
CASSEQGNTEAFF